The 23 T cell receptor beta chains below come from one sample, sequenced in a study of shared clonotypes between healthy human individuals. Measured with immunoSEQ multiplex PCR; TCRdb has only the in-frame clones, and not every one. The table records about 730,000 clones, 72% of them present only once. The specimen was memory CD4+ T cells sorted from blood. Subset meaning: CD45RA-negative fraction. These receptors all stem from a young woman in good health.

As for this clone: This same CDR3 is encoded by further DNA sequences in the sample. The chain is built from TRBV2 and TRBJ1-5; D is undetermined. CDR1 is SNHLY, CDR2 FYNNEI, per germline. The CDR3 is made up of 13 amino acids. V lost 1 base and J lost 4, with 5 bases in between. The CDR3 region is CASSEGPNQPQHF. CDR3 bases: TGTGCCAGCAGTGAAGGTCCGAATCAGCCCCAGCATTTT.

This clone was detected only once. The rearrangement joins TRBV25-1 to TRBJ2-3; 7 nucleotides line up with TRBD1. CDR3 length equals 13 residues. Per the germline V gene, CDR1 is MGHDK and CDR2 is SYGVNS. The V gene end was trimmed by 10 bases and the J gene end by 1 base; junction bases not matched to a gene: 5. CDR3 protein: CATNGQGTDTQYF. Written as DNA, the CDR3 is TGTGCCACCAACGGACAGGGCACAGATACGCAGTATTTT.

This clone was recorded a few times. CDR3 protein: CASSGLAGVNEQYF. The DNA for the CDR3 is TGTGCCAGCAGTGGCTTAGCGGGAGTTAACGAGCAGTACTTC. This chain links TRBV25-1 with TRBJ2-7; 9 bases map to TRBD2. The CDR3 has 14 residues. Germline V gene sequence: CDR1 MGHDK, CDR2 SYGVNS. J lost 5 bases, V lost 4 bases, and 6 bases had no gene match.

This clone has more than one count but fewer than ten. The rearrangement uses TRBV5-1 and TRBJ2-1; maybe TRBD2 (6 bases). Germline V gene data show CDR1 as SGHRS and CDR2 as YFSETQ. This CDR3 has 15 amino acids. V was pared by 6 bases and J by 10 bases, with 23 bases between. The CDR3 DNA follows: TGCGCCAGCACCGTTAGCGGTACCATGTTGGGGGAGCAGTTCTTC. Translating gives CASTVSGTMLGEQFF. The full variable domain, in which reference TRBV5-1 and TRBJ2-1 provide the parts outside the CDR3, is KAGVTQTPRYLIKTRGQQVTLSCSPISGHRSVSWYQQTPGQGLQFLFEYFSETQRNKGNFPGRFSGRQFSNSRSEMNVSTLELGDSALYLCASTVSGTMLGEQFFGPGTRLTVL.

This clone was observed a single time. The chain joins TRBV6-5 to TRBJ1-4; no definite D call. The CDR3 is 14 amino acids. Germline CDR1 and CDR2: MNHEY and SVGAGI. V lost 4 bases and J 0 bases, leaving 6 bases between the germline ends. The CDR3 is CASSLSATNEKLFF. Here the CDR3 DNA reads TGTGCCAGCAGTTTATCTGCAACTAATGAAAAACTGTTTTTT.

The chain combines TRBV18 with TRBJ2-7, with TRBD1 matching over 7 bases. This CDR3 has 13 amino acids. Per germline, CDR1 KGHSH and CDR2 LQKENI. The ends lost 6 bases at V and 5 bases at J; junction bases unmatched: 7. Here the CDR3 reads CASSLGQADEQYF. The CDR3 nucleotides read TGTGCCAGCTCCCTAGGACAGGCGGACGAGCAGTACTTC.

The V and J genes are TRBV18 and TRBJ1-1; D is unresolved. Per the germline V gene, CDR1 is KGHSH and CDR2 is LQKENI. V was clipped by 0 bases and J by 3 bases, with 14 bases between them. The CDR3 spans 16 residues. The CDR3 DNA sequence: TGTGCCAGCTCACCACCGGGTATACAAGAACACACTGAAGCTTTCTTT. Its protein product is CASSPPGIQEHTEAFF.

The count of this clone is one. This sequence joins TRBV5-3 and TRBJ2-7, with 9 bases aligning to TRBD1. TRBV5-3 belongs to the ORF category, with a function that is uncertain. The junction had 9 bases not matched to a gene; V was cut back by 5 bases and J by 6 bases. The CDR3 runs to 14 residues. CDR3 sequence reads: CARRAPGTGLEQYF. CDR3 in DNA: TGTGCCAGAAGAGCTCCCGGGACAGGGCTCGAGCAGTACTTC.

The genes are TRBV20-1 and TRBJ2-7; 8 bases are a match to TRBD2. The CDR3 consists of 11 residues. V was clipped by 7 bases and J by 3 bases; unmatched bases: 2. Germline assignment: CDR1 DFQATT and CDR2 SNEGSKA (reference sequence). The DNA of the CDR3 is TGCAGTGTCGGGACTAGCTACGAGCAGTACTTC. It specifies CSVGTSYEQYF.

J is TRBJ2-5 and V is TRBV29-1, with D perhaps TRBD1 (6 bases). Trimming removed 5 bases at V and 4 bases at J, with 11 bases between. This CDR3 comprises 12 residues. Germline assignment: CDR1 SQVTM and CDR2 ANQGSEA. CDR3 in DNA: TGCAGCGTTAATACAGGGCCAGAGACCCAGTACTTC. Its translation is CSVNTGPETQYF.

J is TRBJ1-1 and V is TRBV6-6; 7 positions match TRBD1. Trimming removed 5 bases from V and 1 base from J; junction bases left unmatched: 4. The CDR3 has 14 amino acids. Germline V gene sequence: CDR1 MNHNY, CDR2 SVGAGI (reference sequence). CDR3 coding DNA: TGTGCCAGCAGTAGAGGGGGCGCGAACACTGAAGCTTTCTTT. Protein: CASSRGGANTEAFF.

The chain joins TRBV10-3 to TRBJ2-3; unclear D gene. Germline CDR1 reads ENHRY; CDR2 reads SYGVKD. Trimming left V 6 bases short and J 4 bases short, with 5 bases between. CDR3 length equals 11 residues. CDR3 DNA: TGTGCCATCAGGGCAGCAGATACGCAGTATTTT. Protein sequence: CAIRAADTQYF.

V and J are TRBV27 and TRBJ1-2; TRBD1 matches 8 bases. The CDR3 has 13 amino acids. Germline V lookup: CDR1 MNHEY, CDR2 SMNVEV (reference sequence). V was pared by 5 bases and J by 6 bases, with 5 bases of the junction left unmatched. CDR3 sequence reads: CASSQTGGNGYTF. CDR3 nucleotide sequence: TGTGCCAGCAGTCAAACAGGGGGAAATGGCTACACCTTC.

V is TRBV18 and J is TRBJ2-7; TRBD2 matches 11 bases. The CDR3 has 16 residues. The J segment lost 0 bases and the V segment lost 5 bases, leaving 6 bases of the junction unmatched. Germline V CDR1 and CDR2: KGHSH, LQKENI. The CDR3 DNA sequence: TGTGCCAGCTCAGCCGCCGGGACTAGCGGCTCCTACGAGCAGTACTTC. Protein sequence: CASSAAGTSGSYEQYF. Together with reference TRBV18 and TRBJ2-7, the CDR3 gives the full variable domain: NAGVMQNPRHLVRRRGQEARLRCSPMKGHSHVYWYRQLPEEGLKFMVYLQKENIIDESGMPKERFSAEFPKEGPSILRIQQVVRGDSAAYFCASSAAGTSGSYEQYFGPGTRLTVT.

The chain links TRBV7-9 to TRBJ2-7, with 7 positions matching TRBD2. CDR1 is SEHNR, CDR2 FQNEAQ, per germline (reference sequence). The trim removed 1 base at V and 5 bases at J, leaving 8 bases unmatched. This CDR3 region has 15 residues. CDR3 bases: TGTGCCAGCAGCTTAGGCGAAGGGAGGGGCAACGAGCAGTACTTC. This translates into CASSLGEGRGNEQYF.

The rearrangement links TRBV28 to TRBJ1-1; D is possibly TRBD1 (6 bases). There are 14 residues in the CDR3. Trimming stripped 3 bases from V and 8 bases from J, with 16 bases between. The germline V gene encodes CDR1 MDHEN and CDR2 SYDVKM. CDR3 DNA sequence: TGTGCCAGCAGTTTTAGGGGAGTAGGGACAGAAGCTTTCTTT. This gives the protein CASSFRGVGTEAFF. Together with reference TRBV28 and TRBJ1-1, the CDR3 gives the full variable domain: DVKVTQSSRYLVKRTGEKVFLECVQDMDHENMFWYRQDPGLGLRLIYFSYDVKMKEKGDIPEGYSVSREKKERFSLILESASTNQTSMYLCASSFRGVGTEAFFGQGTRLTVV.

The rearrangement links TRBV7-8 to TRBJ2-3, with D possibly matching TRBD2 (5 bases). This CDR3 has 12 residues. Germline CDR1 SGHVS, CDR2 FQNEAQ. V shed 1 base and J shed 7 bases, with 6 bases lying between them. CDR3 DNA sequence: TGTGCCAGCAGCTTAGGACTATATACGCAGTATTTT. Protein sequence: CASSLGLYTQYF.

CDR3 sequence (DNA): TGTGCCATCAGTGCCCAGGGTTCCGGAGGTACAGATACGCAGTATTTT. This codes for CAISAQGSGGTDTQYF. This sequence joins TRBV10-3 and TRBJ2-3; perhaps D is TRBD1 or TRBD2 (5 bases each). This CDR3 contains 16 residues. Germline-derived CDR1 and CDR2 are ENHRY and SYGVKD. V dropped 4 bases and J dropped 3 bases, with 17 bases sitting between them.

The CDR3 DNA follows: TGTGCCAGTAAGAACAGGGGGAGTGATAGGAGCAATCAGCCCCAGCATTTT. The encoded protein is CASKNRGSDRSNQPQHF. V and J are TRBV19 and TRBJ1-5; 8 nucleotides line up with TRBD1. The CDR3 covers 17 residues. CDR1 is LNHDA, CDR2 SQIVND, per germline (reference sequence). V was clipped by 7 bases and J by 1 base; unmatched bases: 12.

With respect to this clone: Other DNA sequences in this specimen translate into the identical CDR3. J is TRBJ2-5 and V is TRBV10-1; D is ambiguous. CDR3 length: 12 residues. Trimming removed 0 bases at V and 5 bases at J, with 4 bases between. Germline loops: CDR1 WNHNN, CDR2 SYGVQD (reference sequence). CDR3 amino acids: CASSESRETQYF. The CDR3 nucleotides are TGCGCCAGCAGTGAGTCGCGGGAGACCCAGTACTTC.

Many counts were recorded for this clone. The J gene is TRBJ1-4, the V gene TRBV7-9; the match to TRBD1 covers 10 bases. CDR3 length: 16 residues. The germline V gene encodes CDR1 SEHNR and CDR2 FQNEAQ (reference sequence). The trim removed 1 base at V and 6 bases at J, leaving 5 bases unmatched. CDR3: CASSLVLGQGDEKLFF. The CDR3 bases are TGTGCCAGCAGCTTAGTTCTTGGACAGGGGGATGAAAAACTGTTTTTT. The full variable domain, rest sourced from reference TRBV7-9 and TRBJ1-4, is DTGVSQNPRHKITKRGQNVTFRCDPISEHNRLYWYRQTLGQGPEFLTYFQNEAQLEKSRLLSDRFSAERPKGSFSTLEIQRTEQGDSAMYLCASSLVLGQGDEKLFFGSGTQLSVL.

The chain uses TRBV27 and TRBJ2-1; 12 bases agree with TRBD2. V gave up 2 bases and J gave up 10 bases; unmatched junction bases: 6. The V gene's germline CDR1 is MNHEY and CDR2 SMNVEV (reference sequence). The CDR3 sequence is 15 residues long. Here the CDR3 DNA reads TGTGCCAGCAGTTTAAATCTAGCGGGAGGGGAAGAGCAGTTCTTC. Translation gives CASSLNLAGGEEQFF.

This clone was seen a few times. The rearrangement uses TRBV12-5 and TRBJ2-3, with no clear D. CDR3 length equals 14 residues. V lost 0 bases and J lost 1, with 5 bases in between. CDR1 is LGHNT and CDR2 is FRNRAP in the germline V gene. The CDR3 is CASGLVRGTDTQYF. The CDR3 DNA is TGTGCTAGTGGTTTGGTACGTGGCACAGATACGCAGTATTTT.